This T cell receptor beta chain comes out of a study of blood T cell repertoires in COVID-19. Study-wide background: Sample material is recorded as cDNA or gDNA derived from T cells, B-cell-depleted T cells, or PBMCs.

The CDR3 spans 14 residues. CDR1 is GTSNPN and CDR2 is SVGIG in the germline V gene (reference sequence). V dropped 2 bases and J dropped 2; count of bases not matched to a gene: 4. Original processing methods: Estimation of nucleated cell counts was performed using reference gene primer amplification. Only in-frame clones appear in the TCRdb table, and some are missing; sequencing was by immunoSEQ multiplex PCR. V, J and clone size are taken as reported in that table, and D and trimming were inferred from the DNA itself. Seen here are over 200,000 clones, roughly 87% observed once, and the top ten hold under 2.5%.

Sequencing used peripheral blood. The sequence was collected from a man aged 35 to 55 with active or convalescent COVID-19. This chain uses TRBV30 with TRBJ2-3; 7 nucleotides match TRBD2. The CDR3 spells CAWSPLAATDTQYF. The CDR3 DNA reads TGTGCCTGGAGTCCCCTAGCGGCCACAGATACGCAGTATTTT.